The entry that follows covers one T cell receptor (beta chain) sequence. There is no known antigen for this receptor. Base qualities are not at hand, and no much larger clone is one base apart. This sample is drawn from a study of blood T cell repertoires in COVID-19 (dated by TCRdb to between 2020 and 2021). In the study overall: Collaborator samples came from the United States, Italy and Spain and covered acute and convalescent phases of COVID-19. A de-identified subject ID, COVID-19 status, age in years and sex were almost always included in the sample metadata. Where available, HLA class I and class II types were obtained from metadata supplied by the sample provider rather than from assay-based typing. Samples came from the ongoing ImmuneRACE study (first 160 participants) plus 1,254 subjects from 6 global collaborators. Subjects who had been exposed to COVID-19, were actively infected with it, or had recovered from it provided the deeply sampled blood TCRbeta repertoires that made up the dataset. The repertoires were made available in a free public database intended to serve as a resource for research on the immune response to SARS-CoV-2. The material from the prospective study consisted of cDNA or gDNA derived from T cells, B-cell-depleted T cells, or PBMCs.

Findings and caveats that apply to the study as a whole: How much clinical and demographic metadata was included differed by source and by participant, and the metadata was provided uncurated.

TCRbeta CDR3 regions were amplified from genomic DNA by means of the immunoSEQ Assay, a bias-controlled multiplex PCR. Concerning the study's data processing: The number of nucleated cells in each sample was estimated by amplification of reference gene primers within the assay. To quantify the absolute abundance of each unique TCRbeta CDR3 rearrangement, sequence reads were collapsed and filtered. For each sample, productive Simpson clonality was calculated as the square root of Simpson's diversity index over productive rearrangements. TCRdb mirrors the immuneACCESS table, restricted to in-frame sequences. Some clones are absent from its copies; in checked studies, under half trace to an unresolved V gene, and the reason for the others is unknown. V and J calls and clone size follow that table, whereas D and trimming were derived from the DNA. In this sample the table shows roughly 670,000 clones, around 90% of which occur a single time. The leading ten clones occupy roughly 0.25% of the sample.

Collaborating institutions collected whole blood in K2EDTA tubes following their own protocols. For TCRbeta analysis, collaborator samples were shipped as frozen whole blood, as isolated PBMCs, or as DNA extracted from either sample type. Based on the germline V gene, the CDR1 and CDR2 sequences are SGHRS and YFSETQ. A distance of 23 bases separates the germline ends of V and J, which lose 6 bases and 8 bases respectively. The CDR3 contains 16 residues, cysteine and phenylalanine counted. This entry keeps only the CDR3 DNA: 48 bases, framed from base 1. Recombination linked TRBV5-1 to TRBJ2-2, and the D gene may be TRBD1, 5 bases matching. Sequencing was carried out using peripheral blood. The clonotype comes from a woman between 18 and 29 years old with acute or convalescent COVID-19. The DNA sequence is TGCGCCAGCACCCGAGAAGGGGCCAACCCTGGGGGGGAGCTGTTTTTT. Its protein is CASTREGANPGGELFF. The full variable domain, with segments outside the CDR3 supplied by the reference TRBV5-1 and TRBJ2-2 proteins, appears as KAGVTQTPRYLIKTRGQQVTLSCSPISGHRSVSWYQQTPGQGLQFLFEYFSETQRNKGNFPGRFSGRQFSNSRSEMNVSTLELGDSALYLCASTREGANPGGELFFGEGSRLTVL.